This T cell receptor beta chain came from a study of Graves' ophthalmopathy and Graves' hyperthyroidism. Regarding the study as a whole: A model of 13 signatures distinguished ophthalmopathy from stable hyperthyroidism at approximately 90% sensitivity and roughly 82% specificity. The model predicted progression of ophthalmopathy with a sensitivity of roughly 71%, and its specificity was about 76%. Most expanded thyroid clonotypes above 0.001 frequency also appeared in blood.

In the case of this clonotype: Its target is unknown.

Trimming left V 4 bases short and J 12 bases short, with 19 bases between. Germline V gives CDR1 SGDLS, CDR2 YYNGEE. The CDR3 loop spans 13 amino acids. For repertoire sequencing, the TCR beta CDR3 regions were amplified from RNA transcripts. First-round RT-PCR used HTBI primers; second-round multiplex PCR followed. Each CDR3 protein gets one entry after TCRdb re-called the multiplex PCR reads with MiXCR. Here the sample spans approximately 540,000 distinct CDR3 sequences, 35% to 40% being singletons. Sequences were obtained from peripheral blood or thyroid tissue (not recorded which). The sequence was obtained from an adult man with Graves' hyperthyroidism. The rearrangement joins TRBV9 to TRBJ1-2; the D is unclear. The CDR3 DNA reads as TGTGCCAGCAGCACCGATGGACGTTATGGAAACACCTTC. This gives the protein CASSTDGRYGNTF.